This is a list of T cell receptor beta chains from one sample in a study of control samples from healthy donors and cancer patients. Profiled with immunoSEQ multiplex PCR; TCRdb holds only in-frame clones, not every one. This table holds roughly 200,000 clones. Source material: blood. The source of these receptors is a woman in her twenties or thirties in good health. Both conserved end residues are part of each CDR3.

TRBV15	TRBJ2-1	CATSRVNEQFF
TRBV4-1	TRBJ2-5	CASSQDYDKETQYF
TRBV4-3	TRBJ2-5	CASSQDGGVSETQYF
TRBV5-1	TRBJ1-2	CASSLEGSGYTF
TRBV30	TRBJ1-2	CAWTGGGYGYTF
TRBV2	TRBJ1-4	CASVRGLQEKLFF
TRBV6-5	TRBJ1-6	CASSYDGQGPLHF
TRBV5-1	TRBJ1-3	CASSSATGENTIYF
TRBV5-8	TRBJ2-2	CASSLTPGQGNTGELFF
TRBV9	TRBJ2-7	CASSVSKERNSYEQYF